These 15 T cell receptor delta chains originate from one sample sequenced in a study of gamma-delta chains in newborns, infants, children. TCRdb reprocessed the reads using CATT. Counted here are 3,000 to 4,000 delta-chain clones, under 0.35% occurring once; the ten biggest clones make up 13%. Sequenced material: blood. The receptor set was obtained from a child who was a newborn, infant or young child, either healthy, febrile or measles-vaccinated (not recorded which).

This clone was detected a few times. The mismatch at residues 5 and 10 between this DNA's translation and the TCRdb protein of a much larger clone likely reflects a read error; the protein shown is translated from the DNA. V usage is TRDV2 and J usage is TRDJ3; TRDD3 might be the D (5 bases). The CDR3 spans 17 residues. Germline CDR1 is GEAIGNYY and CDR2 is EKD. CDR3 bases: TGCGCCTGTGACGCCGTAGACTGGAACTTGGACACCCGACAGATGTTTTTC. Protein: CACDAVDWNLDTRQMFF.

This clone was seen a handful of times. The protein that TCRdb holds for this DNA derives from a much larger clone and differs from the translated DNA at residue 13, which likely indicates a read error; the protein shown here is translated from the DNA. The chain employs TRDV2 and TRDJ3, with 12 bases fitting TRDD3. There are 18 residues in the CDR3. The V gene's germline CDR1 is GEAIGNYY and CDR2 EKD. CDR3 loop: CACDKVLGDTWDIRQMFF. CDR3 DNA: TGTGCCTGTGACAAAGTACTGGGGGATACCTGGGACATCCGACAGATGTTTTTC.

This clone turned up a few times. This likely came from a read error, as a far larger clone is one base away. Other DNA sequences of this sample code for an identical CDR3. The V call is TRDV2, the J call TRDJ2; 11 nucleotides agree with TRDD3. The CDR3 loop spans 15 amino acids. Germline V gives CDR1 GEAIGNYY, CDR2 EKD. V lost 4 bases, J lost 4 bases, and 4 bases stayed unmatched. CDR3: CACDPLGDRTAQLFF. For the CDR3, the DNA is TGTGCCTGTGATCCACTGGGGGATAGGACAGCACAACTCTTCTTT.

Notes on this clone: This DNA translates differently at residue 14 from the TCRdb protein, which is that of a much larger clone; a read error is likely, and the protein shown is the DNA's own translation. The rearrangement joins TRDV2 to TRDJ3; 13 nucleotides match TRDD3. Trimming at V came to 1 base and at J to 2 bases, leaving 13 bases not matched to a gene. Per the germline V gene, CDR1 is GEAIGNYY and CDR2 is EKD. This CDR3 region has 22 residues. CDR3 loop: CACDTPTTGGYELAWDTRQMFF. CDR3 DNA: TGTGCCTGTGACACACCCACTACTGGGGGATACGAACTGGCCTGGGACACCCGACAGATGTTTTTC.

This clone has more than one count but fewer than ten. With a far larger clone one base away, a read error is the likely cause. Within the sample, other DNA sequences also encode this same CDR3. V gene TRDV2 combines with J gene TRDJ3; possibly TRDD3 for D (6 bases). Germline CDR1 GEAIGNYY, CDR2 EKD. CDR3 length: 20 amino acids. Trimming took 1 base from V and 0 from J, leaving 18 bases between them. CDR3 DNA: TGTGCCTGTGACACGAAGCCCTTGGATACTAGCTCCTGGGACACCCGACAGATGTTTTTC. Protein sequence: CACDTKPLDTSSWDTRQMFF.

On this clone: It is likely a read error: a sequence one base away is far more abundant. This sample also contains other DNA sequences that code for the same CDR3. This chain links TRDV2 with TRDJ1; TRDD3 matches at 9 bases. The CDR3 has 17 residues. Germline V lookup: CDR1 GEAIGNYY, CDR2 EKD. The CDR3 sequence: CACDTVRGYEYTDKLIF. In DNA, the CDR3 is TGTGCCTGTGACACCGTTAGGGGATACGAGTACACCGACAAACTCATCTTT.

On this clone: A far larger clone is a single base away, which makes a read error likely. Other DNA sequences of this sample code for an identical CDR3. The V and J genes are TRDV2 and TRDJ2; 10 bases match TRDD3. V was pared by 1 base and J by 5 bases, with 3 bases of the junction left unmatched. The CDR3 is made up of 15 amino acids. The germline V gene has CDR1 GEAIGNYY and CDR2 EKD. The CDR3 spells CACDTGGYLTAQLFF. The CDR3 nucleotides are TGTGCCTGTGACACTGGGGGATACTTAACAGCACAACTCTTCTTT.

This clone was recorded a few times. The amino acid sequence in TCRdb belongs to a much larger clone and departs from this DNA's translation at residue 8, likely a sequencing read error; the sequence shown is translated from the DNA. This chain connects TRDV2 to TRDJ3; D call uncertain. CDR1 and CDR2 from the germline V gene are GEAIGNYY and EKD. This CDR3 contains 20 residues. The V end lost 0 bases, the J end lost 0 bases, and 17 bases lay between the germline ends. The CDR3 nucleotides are TGTGCCTGTGACACCGCCTGGAGGGTTTTCAGCTCCTGGGACACCCGACAGATGTTTTTC. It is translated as CACDTAWRVFSSWDTRQMFF.

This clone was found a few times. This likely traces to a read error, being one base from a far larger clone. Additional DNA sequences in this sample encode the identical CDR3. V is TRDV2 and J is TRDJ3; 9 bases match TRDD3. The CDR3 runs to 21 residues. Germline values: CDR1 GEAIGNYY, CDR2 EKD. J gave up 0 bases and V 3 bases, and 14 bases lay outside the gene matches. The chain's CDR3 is CACDAESLLGESSWDTRQMFF. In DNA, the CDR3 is TGTGCCTGTGACGCCGAGTCTCTACTGGGGGAGAGCTCCTGGGACACCCGACAGATGTTTTTC.

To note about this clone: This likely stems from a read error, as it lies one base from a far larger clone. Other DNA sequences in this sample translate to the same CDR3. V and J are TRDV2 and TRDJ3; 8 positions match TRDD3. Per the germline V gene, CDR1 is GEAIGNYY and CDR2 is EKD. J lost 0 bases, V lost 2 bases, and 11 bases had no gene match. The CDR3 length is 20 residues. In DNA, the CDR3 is TGTGCCTGTGACAAGGTACTGGGGGCCTCAAGCTCCTGGGACACCCGACAGATGTTTTTC. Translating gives CACDKVLGASSSWDTRQMFF.

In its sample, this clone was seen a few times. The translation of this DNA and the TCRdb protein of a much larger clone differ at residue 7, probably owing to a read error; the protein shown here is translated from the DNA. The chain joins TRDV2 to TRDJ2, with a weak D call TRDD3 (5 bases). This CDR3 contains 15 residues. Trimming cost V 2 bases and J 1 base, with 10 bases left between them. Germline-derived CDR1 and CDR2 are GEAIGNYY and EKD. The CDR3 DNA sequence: TGTGCCTGTGACATACTGGAGGATTTGACAGCACAACTCTTCTTT. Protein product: CACDILEDLTAQLFF.

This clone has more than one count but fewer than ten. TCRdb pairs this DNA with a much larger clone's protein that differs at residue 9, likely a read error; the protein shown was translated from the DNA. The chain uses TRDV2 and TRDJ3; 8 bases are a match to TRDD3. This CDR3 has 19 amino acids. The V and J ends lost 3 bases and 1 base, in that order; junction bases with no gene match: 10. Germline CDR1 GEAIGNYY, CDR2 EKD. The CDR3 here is CACDSVLGGTSWDTRQMFF. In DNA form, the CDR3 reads TGTGCCTGTGACTCGGTACTGGGGGGTACTTCCTGGGACACCCGACAGATGTTTTTC.

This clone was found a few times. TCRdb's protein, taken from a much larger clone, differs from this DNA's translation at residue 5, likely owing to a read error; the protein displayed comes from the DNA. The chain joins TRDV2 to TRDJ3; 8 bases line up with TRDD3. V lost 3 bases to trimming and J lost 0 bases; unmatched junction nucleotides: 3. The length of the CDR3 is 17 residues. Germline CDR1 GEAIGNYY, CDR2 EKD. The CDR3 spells CACDAWGSSWDTRQMFF. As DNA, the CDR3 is TGTGCCTGTGACGCCTGGGGGAGCTCCTGGGACACCCGACAGATGTTTTTC.

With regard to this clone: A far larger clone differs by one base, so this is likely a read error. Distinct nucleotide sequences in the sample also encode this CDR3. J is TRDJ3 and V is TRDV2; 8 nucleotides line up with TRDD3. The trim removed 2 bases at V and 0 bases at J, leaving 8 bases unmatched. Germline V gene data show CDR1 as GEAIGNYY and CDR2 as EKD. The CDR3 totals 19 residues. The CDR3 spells CACDKVLGGSSWDTRQMFF. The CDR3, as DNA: TGTGCCTGTGACAAAGTACTGGGGGGAAGCTCCTGGGACACCCGACAGATGTTTTTC.

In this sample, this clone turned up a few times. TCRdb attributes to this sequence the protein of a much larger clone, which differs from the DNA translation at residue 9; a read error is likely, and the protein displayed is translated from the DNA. CDR3 sequence (DNA): TGTGCCTGTGACGCTATACTGGGGGAAGTCAGCTCCTGGGACACCCGACAGATGTTTTTC. It codes for CACDAILGEVSSWDTRQMFF. The chain uses TRDV2 and TRDJ3; 9 nucleotides line up with TRDD3. CDR3 size: 20 residues. Germline CDR1 reads GEAIGNYY; CDR2 reads EKD. The V gene end was trimmed by 3 bases and the J gene end by 0 bases; junction bases not matched to a gene: 11.